A selection of T cell receptor beta chains follows, all from one sample in a study of shared clonotypes between healthy human individuals. Clones were read by immunoSEQ multiplex PCR, and TCRdb kept only the in-frame ones, dropping some. This sample yields roughly 2,000,000 clones, of which around 93% are seen a single time; around 1.8% belongs to the top ten. The sequencing sample was made of naive CD8+ T cells from PBMCs. The receptors here all came from a man between 18 and 35 years old in good health. Some clones in this sample may be carry-over from other donors' samples. Both conserved end residues are part of each CDR3. The D gene is left open where the match is weak. Only part of the rows carry a size: once, few, many, or a class if the clone is expanded.

CDR3nt: TGTGCCAGCAGCGCCGGGACTAGCGGGAGCCCAGATACGCAGTATTTT; CDR3aa: CASSAGTSGSPDTQYF; v_gene: TRBV7-6; abundance: -; j_gene: TRBJ2-3; d_gene: TRBD2
CDR3nt: TGCGCCAGCAGCCCCCTGGACAGTGCAACTAATGAAAAACTGTTTTTT; CDR3aa: CASSPLDSATNEKLFF; v_gene: TRBV4-1; abundance: -; j_gene: TRBJ1-4; d_gene: -
CDR3nt: TGTGCCAGCAGCGTACTCCAGGGACATCAGCCCCAGCATTTT; CDR3aa: CASSVLQGHQPQHF; v_gene: TRBV27; abundance: -; j_gene: TRBJ1-5; d_gene: -
CDR3nt: TGTGCCAGCAGCCGGGGACAGGGTGAAGTTGGGCTGGTTCGCTACGAGCAGTACTTC; CDR3aa: CASSRGQGEVGLVRYEQYF; v_gene: TRBV27; abundance: -; j_gene: TRBJ2-7; d_gene: TRBD1
CDR3nt: TGTGCCAGATCTGGGTTTGGGTACGAGCAGTACTTC; CDR3aa: CARSGFGYEQYF; v_gene: TRBV11-2; abundance: -; j_gene: TRBJ2-7; d_gene: -
CDR3nt: TGTGCCTGGAGTTCCGGGGGGAGTGAAGCTTTCTTT; CDR3aa: CAWSSGGSEAFF; v_gene: TRBV30; abundance: -; j_gene: TRBJ1-1; d_gene: -
CDR3nt: TGCGCCAGCAGCTTGTGGGAGGGGGAGTACGAGCAGTACTTC; CDR3aa: CASSLWEGEYEQYF; v_gene: TRBV5-1; abundance: -; j_gene: TRBJ2-7; d_gene: -
CDR3nt: TGTGCCAGTAGTCACCAGGGGGCAACCGCCTACGAGCAGTACTTC; CDR3aa: CASSHQGATAYEQYF; v_gene: TRBV19; abundance: -; j_gene: TRBJ2-7; d_gene: TRBD1
CDR3nt: TGTGCCATCGGAGGTGCAACTAATGAAAAACTGTTTTTT; CDR3aa: CAIGGATNEKLFF; v_gene: TRBV10-3; abundance: -; j_gene: TRBJ1-4; d_gene: -
CDR3nt: TGTGCCAGCAGTTACGACCCAGAAAGCTCCTACGAGCAGTACTTC; CDR3aa: CASSYDPESSYEQYF; v_gene: TRBV6-5; abundance: once; j_gene: TRBJ2-7; d_gene: -
CDR3nt: TGTGCCAGCGGCGGAACCTACAATGAGCAGTTCTTC; CDR3aa: CASGGTYNEQFF; v_gene: TRBV6-5; abundance: -; j_gene: TRBJ2-1; d_gene: -
CDR3nt: TGTGCCAGCAGCTCCCTGGGGGGTCAAGAGACCCAGTACTTC; CDR3aa: CASSSLGGQETQYF; v_gene: TRBV7-3; abundance: -; j_gene: TRBJ2-5; d_gene: -
CDR3nt: TGTGCCAGCAGTTACAAGGCAGGGGGTTACAATGAGCAGTTCTTC; CDR3aa: CASSYKAGGYNEQFF; v_gene: TRBV6-5; abundance: -; j_gene: TRBJ2-1; d_gene: TRBD1
CDR3nt: TGTGCCAGCAGTTTTGAAGGGGGTTCTCCGGGAGTTGCCTACAATGAGCAGTTCTTC; CDR3aa: CASSFEGGSPGVAYNEQFF; v_gene: TRBV27; abundance: -; j_gene: TRBJ2-1; d_gene: -
CDR3nt: TGCGCCAGCAGCTTTGAGGTAGGGGGACAGGTCGGTGAGCAGTTCTTC; CDR3aa: CASSFEVGGQVGEQFF; v_gene: TRBV4-3; abundance: -; j_gene: TRBJ2-1; d_gene: TRBD1
CDR3nt: TGTGCCAGCAGTGGAAGACAGGGGCCCATGAGCTCCTACGAGCAGTACTTC; CDR3aa: CASSGRQGPMSSYEQYF; v_gene: TRBV25-1; abundance: -; j_gene: TRBJ2-7; d_gene: TRBD1
CDR3nt: TGTGCCAGCAGCGGGTCGCGACTAGCGGGGTACACAGATACGCAGTATTTT; CDR3aa: CASSGSRLAGYTDTQYF; v_gene: TRBV9; abundance: -; j_gene: TRBJ2-3; d_gene: TRBD2
CDR3nt: TGCAGCGTTGTTGATGGGAGAGGACTCAATGAGCAGTTCTTC; CDR3aa: CSVVDGRGLNEQFF; v_gene: TRBV29-1; abundance: -; j_gene: TRBJ2-1; d_gene: -
CDR3nt: TGTGCCAGCAGCTCCGGGATCTCCTACGAGCAGTACTTC; CDR3aa: CASSSGISYEQYF; v_gene: TRBV27; abundance: -; j_gene: TRBJ2-7; d_gene: -
CDR3nt: TGTGCCAGCAAAACCGACTGGGAGGGGGCCCTGAACACTGAAGCTTTCTTT; CDR3aa: CASKTDWEGALNTEAFF; v_gene: TRBV28; abundance: -; j_gene: TRBJ1-1; d_gene: TRBD1
CDR3nt: TGTGCCAGCAGTCCCGACAGGCATACGCAGTATTTT; CDR3aa: CASSPDRHTQYF; v_gene: TRBV27; abundance: -; j_gene: TRBJ2-3; d_gene: -
CDR3nt: TGTGCCAGCAGCCCCTTACAGGGAGGGGATGAAAAACTGTTTTTT; CDR3aa: CASSPLQGGDEKLFF; v_gene: TRBV7-9; abundance: -; j_gene: TRBJ1-4; d_gene: -
CDR3nt: TGTGCCACCAGGCCCGAGACGGGCCACGGACAGCCCCAGCATTTT; CDR3aa: CATRPETGHGQPQHF; v_gene: TRBV28; abundance: -; j_gene: TRBJ1-5; d_gene: -
CDR3nt: TGTGCCAGCAGCCAAGACGGTAGTCAGCCCCAGCATTTT; CDR3aa: CASSQDGSQPQHF; v_gene: TRBV14; abundance: -; j_gene: TRBJ1-5; d_gene: -
CDR3nt: TGCAGTGCTAGGGGGCAATACGAGCAGTACTTC; CDR3aa: CSARGQYEQYF; v_gene: TRBV20-1; abundance: once; j_gene: TRBJ2-7; d_gene: -
CDR3nt: TGTGCCAGCAGTCTCCTAGCGCCTAGCACAGATACGCAGTATTTT; CDR3aa: CASSLLAPSTDTQYF; v_gene: TRBV5-4; abundance: -; j_gene: TRBJ2-3; d_gene: -
CDR3nt: TGTGCCAGCAGTTTTCGTGGAGGCGGGAGGATGTACGAGCAGTACTTC; CDR3aa: CASSFRGGGRMYEQYF; v_gene: TRBV6-6; abundance: once; j_gene: TRBJ2-7; d_gene: TRBD2
CDR3nt: TGTGCCAGCACCGAGGGACAGACTTTAGGACAGCCCCAGCATTTT; CDR3aa: CASTEGQTLGQPQHF; v_gene: TRBV2; abundance: -; j_gene: TRBJ1-5; d_gene: TRBD1
CDR3nt: TGCAGCGCCAGGCAAATGAACACTGAAGCTTTCTTT; CDR3aa: CSARQMNTEAFF; v_gene: TRBV29-1; abundance: -; j_gene: TRBJ1-1; d_gene: -